This T cell receptor beta chain was sequenced for a study of spatial heterogeneity in lung cancer. The wider study: On average, each unique TCR and UMI combination appeared more than ten times in raw reads.

There are 13 residues in the CDR3. The germline CDR1 and CDR2 sequences are LGHDT and YNNKEL (reference sequence). The V gene lost 5 bases and the J gene lost 5 bases, with 11 bases spanning the gap. TCRdb processed the 5' RACE reads anew with MiXCR; each CDR3 protein has one entry. Of under 40,000 distinct CDR3 sequences in the sample, roughly 5.2% are singletons; the top ten hold 9.5% to 13%. This clonotype appeared many times. Its antigen is currently unknown. General study points: Expanded tumor TCRs that were ubiquitous appeared in blood more at resection than follow-up.

Time point noted: sample taken at primary tumor resection. The sequenced material consisted of unsorted whole RNA from tumor, nontumor lung or frozen PBMC. The cohort: approximately 66 early-stage, untreated non-small cell lung cancer patients. The rearrangement uses TRBV3-1 and TRBJ2-3, with D tentatively TRBD1 (6 bases). This specimen was PBMCs, taken at surgery. The sequence was obtained from a male donor with early-stage non-small cell lung cancer. The chain's CDR3 is CASSRGQIDTQYF. Written as DNA, the CDR3 is TGTGCCAGCAGCAGGGGACAAATAGATACGCAGTATTTT.